This entry lists 17 T cell receptor beta chains sequenced from one sample in a study of T cell changes during pregnancy in multiple sclerosis. The method was immunoSEQ multiplex PCR; TCRdb's version includes in-frame clones alone and lacks a portion of them. Altogether under 40,000 clones are present, 80% to 95% being singletons, with the ten largest covering approximately 0.41%. Here the sequenced sample was CD4+ T cells from peripheral blood mononuclear cells, taken in the third trimester of pregnancy. The source of these receptors is a female donor in good health, enrolled as a control in a pregnancy study.

V and J are TRBV7-9 and TRBJ2-1; a possible D gene is TRBD1 (6 bases). The CDR3 contains 14 residues. V was cut by 1 base and J by 6 bases, with 10 bases left in between. CDR1 and CDR2 (germline): SEHNR, FQNEAQ (reference sequence). The CDR3 DNA is TGTGCCAGCAGCTTAGAGGGGGTAGGCAATGAGCAGTTCTTC. Translating it yields CASSLEGVGNEQFF.

This chain uses TRBV14 with TRBJ2-3; 10 bases are a match to TRBD2. The CDR3 is made up of 16 amino acids. V trimming: 4 bases; J trimming: 2 bases; junction bases outside the gene matches: 6. The germline CDR1 and CDR2 sequences are SGHDN and FVKESK. The CDR3 is CASSLSGGYPTDTQYF. The CDR3 DNA reads as TGTGCCAGCAGCCTTAGCGGGGGGTACCCCACAGATACGCAGTATTTT.

The chain combines TRBV28 with TRBJ2-7, with 7 bases aligning to TRBD1. Trimming removed 5 bases from V and 2 bases from J; junction bases left unmatched: 6. This CDR3 has 14 amino acids. CDR1 and CDR2 (germline): MDHEN, SYDVKM. The CDR3 DNA follows: TGTGCCAGCAGTGTGCCGGGACAGACCTACGAGCAGTACTTC. Protein: CASSVPGQTYEQYF.

This rearrangement joins TRBV12-5 to TRBJ2-1; 10 bases align to TRBD2. Germline V CDR1 and CDR2: LGHNT, FRNRAP. The CDR3 length is 18 residues. V trimming: 1 base; J trimming: 10 bases; junction bases outside the gene matches: 16. CDR3 sequence reads: CASGLAPLLAGEKGEQFF. The CDR3 DNA reads as TGTGCTAGTGGTTTGGCCCCCCTTCTAGCGGGAGAAAAGGGGGAGCAGTTCTTC. Full variable domain (outside the CDR3, taken from reference TRBV12-5 and TRBJ2-1): DARVTQTPRHKVTEMGQEVTMRCQPILGHNTVFWYRQTMMQGLELLAYFRNRAPLDDSGMPKDRFSAEMPDATLATLKIQPSEPRDSAVYFCASGLAPLLAGEKGEQFFGPGTRLTVL.

This chain connects TRBV13 to TRBJ2-7; TRBD1 might be the D (6 bases). Per the germline V gene, CDR1 is PRHDT and CDR2 is FYEKMQ (reference sequence). The CDR3 contains 12 residues. Trimming left V 11 bases short and J 6 bases short, with 17 bases between. This chain's CDR3 is CAGLRGFGEQYF. As DNA, the CDR3 is TGTGCCGGACTCAGGGGATTCGGCGAGCAGTACTTC.

As to this clone: Mismatch with germline at one junction end may stem from a read error. The rearrangement joins TRBV19 to TRBJ2-7; TRBD2 matches at 7 bases. Per germline, CDR1 LNHDA and CDR2 SQIVND (reference sequence). The CDR3 runs to 15 residues. In DNA form, the CDR3 reads TGTGCCAGTAGTTCACGCGGGAGTAGATCCTCCGAGCAGTACTTC. Protein: CASSSRGSRSSEQYF.

The genes are TRBV23-1 and TRBJ1-2; D perhaps matches TRBD1 (5 bases). TRBV23-1 is an open reading frame whose function is uncertain. Trimming removed 6 bases from V and 4 bases from J, with 21 bases in between. CDR3 size: 16 residues. The CDR3 reads CASSLTIPQAAYGYTF. The CDR3 region has the DNA TGCGCCAGCAGCCTCACGATTCCACAGGCCGCCTATGGCTACACCTTC.

As for this clone: The same CDR3 can be traced to other DNA sequences in this sample. The chain combines TRBV14 with TRBJ1-1; unclear D gene. Looked up from germline, CDR1 is SGHDN and CDR2 is FVKESK. V was cut by 4 bases and J by 0 bases, with 6 bases left in between. This CDR3 comprises 13 residues. The CDR3, as DNA: TGTGCCAGCAGCCGTGGGCTGAACACTGAAGCTTTCTTT. Translation: CASSRGLNTEAFF.

The chain recombines TRBV7-3 with TRBJ2-5, with 9 bases aligning to TRBD1. The CDR3 is 15 amino acids. V gave up 5 bases and J gave up 4 bases; unmatched junction bases: 8. Germline loops: CDR1 SGHTA, CDR2 FQGTGA. This chain's CDR3 is CASSQGQGRGETQYF. In nucleotides, the CDR3 is TGTGCCAGCAGCCAGGGACAGGGAAGAGGAGAGACCCAGTACTTC.

The chain couples TRBV5-1 to TRBJ2-5, with D possibly matching TRBD1 (7 bases). CDR1 SGHRS and CDR2 YFSETQ come from the germline V gene. The V and J ends lost 0 bases and 4 bases respectively, with 10 bases between them. CDR3 length equals 14 residues. CDR3 coding DNA: TGCGCCAGCAGCTTGGGACAGGGAGGAGAGACCCAGTACTTC. Translation gives CASSLGQGGETQYF.

This clone is medium-sized (0.01 to 0.1%) by share. This rearrangement joins TRBV19 to TRBJ1-1, with a possible D match to TRBD1 (5 bases). V dropped 3 bases and J dropped 6 bases, with 14 bases sitting between them. Germline CDR1 reads LNHDA; CDR2 reads SQIVND (reference sequence). The CDR3 spans 14 residues. DNA of the CDR3: TGTGCCAGTAGTATCCACGGCAGGGAAGCTGAAGCTTTCTTT. It translates to CASSIHGREAEAFF.

This clone was recorded once. The chain couples TRBV19 to TRBJ2-2; 9 nucleotides line up with TRBD1. The CDR3 is made up of 18 amino acids. Germline CDR1 and CDR2: LNHDA and SQIVND (reference sequence). Germline trimming cut 3 bases from V and 5 bases from J; bases unmatched to any gene: 13. The CDR3 is CASSIVRGQGSGTGELFF. The CDR3 DNA is TGTGCCAGTAGTATTGTACGGGGACAGGGATCGGGGACCGGGGAGCTGTTTTTT.

The rearrangement joins TRBV4-2 to TRBJ2-5; possible D gene TRBD1, 5 bases. This CDR3 region has 15 residues. CDR1 LGHNA and CDR2 YNFKEQ come from the germline V gene. Between the trimmed V and J ends, which lost 4 bases and 2 bases, there was a span of 14 bases. In nucleotides, the CDR3 is TGTGCCAGCAGCCGGGCGGCAGGGTCACAAGAGACCCAGTACTTC. This gives the protein CASSRAAGSQETQYF.

This clone has only one observation. This chain links TRBV4-1 with TRBJ1-1, with D possibly matching TRBD1 (6 bases). Germline lookup yields CDR1 MGHRA and CDR2 YSYEKL. Trimming took 3 bases from V and 7 from J, leaving 18 bases between them. The CDR3 extends over 15 amino acids. Here the CDR3 DNA reads TGCGCCAGCAGCCACCCCGGGGGGCGGACGGATGAAGCTTTCTTT. This sequence encodes CASSHPGGRTDEAFF.

The chain joins TRBV7-2 to TRBJ1-1; 8 bases map to TRBD1. V lost 3 bases and J lost 0; bases outside the gene matches: 3. Germline V gives CDR1 SGHTA, CDR2 FQGNSA. This CDR3 is 15 amino acids long. The CDR3 nucleotides read TGTGCCAGCAGCTTTGACAGGGGTGTGAACACTGAAGCTTTCTTT. This codes for CASSFDRGVNTEAFF.

This chain links TRBV5-4 with TRBJ1-3, with 8 bases identical to TRBD1. With V trimmed by 3 bases and J by 7 bases, 9 bases remained unmatched. The CDR3 consists of 15 residues. Germline CDR1 reads SGHNT; CDR2 reads YYREEE (reference sequence). CDR3 in amino acids: CASSSAIQGDNTIYF. CDR3 sequence (DNA): TGTGCCAGCAGCTCCGCAATACAGGGGGACAACACCATATATTTT.

The chain combines TRBV9 with TRBJ2-5; the match to TRBD2 covers 10 bases. Germline values: CDR1 SGDLS, CDR2 YYNGEE. Unmatched junction bases numbered 9, after V lost 0 bases and J lost 4 bases. The CDR3 totals 17 residues. Here the CDR3 reads CASSVGVRAGGGETQYF. CDR3 sequence (DNA): TGTGCCAGCAGCGTAGGAGTTCGAGCGGGGGGGGGAGAGACCCAGTACTTC.